Presented here are 12 T cell receptor beta chains from one specimen sequenced in a study of early T cells in non-severe SARS-CoV-2 infection (TCRdb year 2021). Library preparation employed 5' RACE. Reads for this sample came from a NextSeq 500. The public reads were run again by TCRdb, first through fastp at Q25 and then through MiXCR, and only productive beta chains were kept. Every distinct CDR3 protein forms one entry, paired with its most common genes and DNA. This sample has about 68,000 distinct CDR3 sequences in its table, and 9.5% to 15% of those were observed once. The ten top clones hold less than 2% of the sample. Sample: whole blood. Every receptor here comes from an adult who was a healthcare worker with PCR-confirmed SARS-CoV-2 infection or an uninfected control (not recorded which).

This clonotype was detected many times. V is TRBV7-8 and J is TRBJ2-7, with 10 bases lining up with TRBD2. CDR3 size: 19 residues. V trimming: 0 bases; J trimming: 4 bases; junction bases outside the gene matches: 15. Germline V lookup: CDR1 SGHVS, CDR2 FQNEAQ. The CDR3 is CASSLAVSSGAGGPYEQYF. As DNA, the CDR3 is TGTGCCAGCAGCTTAGCCGTGTCCTCGGGAGCGGGGGGGCCTTACGAGCAGTACTTC.

The chain couples TRBV5-1 to TRBJ1-1; D remains unclear. The CDR3 consists of 14 residues. Germline assignment: CDR1 SGHRS and CDR2 YFSETQ. The ends were cut back, 0 bases at V and 3 bases at J, with 9 bases in the middle. The CDR3 nucleotides are TGCGCCAGCAGCTTGGTGAGGGTGGACACTGAAGCTTTCTTT. Translating it yields CASSLVRVDTEAFF.

This clonotype was recorded a few times. This chain links TRBV5-1 with TRBJ2-5, with 7 nucleotides matching TRBD1. CDR1 and CDR2 (germline): SGHRS, YFSETQ. The CDR3 totals 14 residues. V gave up 8 bases and J gave up 0 bases; unmatched junction bases: 7. CDR3 loop: CASRQGRYQETQYF. DNA of the CDR3: TGCGCCAGTCGACAGGGCAGGTACCAAGAGACCCAGTACTTC.

The CDR3 loop is CASSPTVATNEKLFF. The CDR3 DNA is TGTGCCAGCAGCCCCACGGTTGCAACTAATGAAAAACTGTTTTTT. This chain uses TRBV7-9 with TRBJ1-4, with no clear D. Germline V lookup: CDR1 SEHNR, CDR2 FQNEAQ (reference sequence). The CDR3 is 15 residues long. V was trimmed by 5 bases and J by 0 bases, leaving 10 bases between them.

CDR3 amino acids: CASSYARGAGTDTQYF. In DNA, the CDR3 is TGTGCCAGCAGTTACGCCCGGGGGGCGGGCACAGATACGCAGTATTTT. The rearrangement uses TRBV6-2 or TRBV6-3 and TRBJ2-3, with D maybe TRBD2 (7 bases). Looked up from germline, CDR1 is MNHEY and CDR2 is SVGEGT. The CDR3 totals 16 residues. The germline V and J ends were trimmed by 2 bases and 1 base, with 13 bases remaining between them.

In its sample, this clonotype was seen a few times. The rearrangement uses TRBV29-1 and TRBJ1-2, with TRBD1 identical over 10 bases. The V segment lost 5 bases and the J segment 7 bases; nucleotides outside the gene matches: 7. Germline V gives CDR1 SQVTM, CDR2 ANQGSEA. The CDR3 consists of 13 residues. The CDR3 nucleotides read TGCAGCGTTCGACAGGGGGCGCTGAGTGGCTACACCTTC. Translation gives CSVRQGALSGYTF. Full variable domain (rest looked up from reference TRBV29-1 and TRBJ1-2): SAVISQKPSRDICQRGTSLTIQCQVDSQVTMMFWYRQQPGQSLTLIATANQGSEATYESGFVIDKFPISRPNLTFSTLTVSNMSPEDSSIYLCSVRQGALSGYTFGSGTRLTVV.

The rearrangement joins TRBV5-1 to TRBJ2-1; no firm D call. Per the germline V gene, CDR1 is SGHRS and CDR2 is YFSETQ. Deletions cut 4 bases from V and 10 bases from J, with 15 bases between. The CDR3 sequence is 13 residues long. The CDR3 nucleotides are TGCGCCAGCAGCAGAGACACTGCTAAGGAGCAGTTCTTC. Translating it yields CASSRDTAKEQFF.

This clonotype was seen a handful of times. The genes are TRBV5-1 and TRBJ2-7, with D possibly being TRBD1 (5 bases). CDR1 and CDR2 from the germline V gene are SGHRS and YFSETQ. The CDR3 is 12 residues long. V gave up 4 bases and J gave up 3 bases, with 8 bases separating them. Here the CDR3 reads CASSQTDYEQYF. In DNA form, the CDR3 reads TGCGCCAGCAGCCAGACAGACTACGAGCAGTACTTC.

The V gene is TRBV7-9, the J gene TRBJ1-2; 11 nucleotides align to TRBD1. CDR1 SEHNR and CDR2 FQNEAQ come from the germline V gene (reference sequence). CDR3 length equals 14 residues. V lost 3 bases to trimming and J lost 6 bases; unmatched junction nucleotides: 3. The CDR3 reads CASSLGQGENGYTF. CDR3 DNA sequence: TGTGCCAGCAGCTTGGGACAGGGGGAAAATGGCTACACCTTC.

This chain joins TRBV7-3 and TRBJ1-1; D is uncertain. V was trimmed by 5 bases and J by 0 bases, leaving 16 bases between them. Germline V gene sequence: CDR1 SGHTA, CDR2 FQGTGA. This CDR3 contains 16 residues. The CDR3 reads CASSPHRIGLNTEAFF. The CDR3 DNA reads as TGTGCCAGCAGCCCGCACCGTATAGGACTGAACACTGAAGCTTTCTTT.

This clonotype was observed a handful of times. The CDR3 DNA reads TGTGCCAGCAGCTTAGGGGCTGACAGAGCCTATGGCTACACCTTC. Translation gives CASSLGADRAYGYTF. V usage is TRBV7-2 and J usage is TRBJ1-2; maybe TRBD1 (5 bases). The CDR3 sequence is 15 residues long. Between the trimmed V and J ends, which lost 1 base and 4 bases, there was a span of 13 bases. CDR1 SGHTA and CDR2 FQGNSA come from the germline V gene.

This chain links TRBV7-6 with TRBJ2-2; D gene unclear. CDR1 and CDR2 from the germline V gene are SGHVS and FNYEAQ. There are 17 residues in the CDR3. V gave up 4 bases and J gave up 4 bases, with 19 bases separating them. CDR3 sequence reads: CASSSADGPHLTGELFF. The DNA for the CDR3 is TGTGCCAGCAGCTCCGCGGACGGACCACACCTCACCGGGGAGCTGTTTTTT. The full variable domain, with the rest looked up from reference TRBV7-6 and TRBJ2-2, is GAGVSQSPRYKVTKRGQDVALRCDPISGHVSLYWYRQALGQGPEFLTYFNYEAQQDKSGLPNDRFSAERPEGSISTLTIQRTEQRDSAMYRCASSSADGPHLTGELFFGEGSRLTVL.